Below, 14 T cell receptor beta chains from the same sample are listed, as sequenced in a study of blood T cell repertoires in COVID-19. TCRdb keeps only in-frame clones here, not all; method: immunoSEQ multiplex PCR. The table has about 230,000 clones, over 75% seen once. Sequencing was performed on PBMCs or T cells enriched from blood (not recorded which). Every receptor here comes from a man aged 18 to 29 who had recovered from COVID-19.

V is TRBV18 and J is TRBJ2-2, with 8 bases lining up with TRBD2. CDR1 KGHSH and CDR2 LQKENI come from the germline V gene. J lost 1 base, V lost 1 base, and 2 bases had no gene match. The CDR3 spans 16 residues. The DNA of the CDR3 is TGTGCCAGCTCACCACTCCTAGCGGGGAACACCGGGGAGCTGTTTTTT. Protein product: CASSPLLAGNTGELFF.

The chain couples TRBV5-1 to TRBJ2-3; D possibly corresponds to TRBD2 (6 bases). Trimming cost V 6 bases and J 3 bases, with 14 bases left between them. The CDR3 runs to 14 residues. Per the germline V gene, CDR1 is SGHRS and CDR2 is YFSETQ. The DNA of the CDR3 is TGCGCCAGCAACTCGGGAGTATCGACAGATACGCAGTATTTT. Its protein product is CASNSGVSTDTQYF.

This chain uses TRBV7-2 with TRBJ1-2, with D possibly TRBD1 on 5 matching bases. V was pared by 1 base and J by 4 bases, with 22 bases between. The CDR3 sequence is 18 residues long. Germline V gene sequence: CDR1 SGHTA, CDR2 FQGNSA. CDR3 protein: CASSLVSTRVLGPYGYTF. CDR3 nucleotides: TGTGCCAGCAGCTTAGTTTCCACGCGTGTATTGGGGCCCTATGGCTACACCTTC.

V is TRBV11-3 and J is TRBJ2-7; D is perhaps TRBD2 (6 bases). Germline-derived CDR1 and CDR2 are SGHNT and YENEEA. This CDR3 comprises 15 residues. Trimming shortened V by 1 base and J by 5 bases, and 15 bases separated the two germline ends. The CDR3: CASSLGGTGDHEQYF. The CDR3 DNA reads TGTGCCAGCAGCTTAGGGGGGACGGGGGACCACGAGCAGTACTTC.

A note on this clone: Other nucleotide sequences in the sample specify the same CDR3. This chain uses TRBV5-1 with TRBJ2-7, with a weak D call TRBD1 (6 bases). The CDR3 covers 15 residues. V shed 0 bases and J shed 1 base, with 11 bases lying between them. Germline CDR1 is SGHRS and CDR2 is YFSETQ. This CDR3 reads CASSLGGTISYEQYF. As DNA, the CDR3 is TGCGCCAGCAGCTTGGGGGGGACAATTTCCTACGAGCAGTACTTC.

This chain connects TRBV6-5 to TRBJ2-1, with 9 bases aligning to TRBD1. The CDR3 has 14 residues. V was pared by 8 bases and J by 6 bases, with 8 bases of the junction left unmatched. Germline V gene lookup returns CDR1 MNHEY and CDR2 SVGAGI. The CDR3 nucleotides are TGTGCCAGCTCCGGCAGGACAGGGGCCAATGAGCAGTTCTTC. Amino acid sequence: CASSGRTGANEQFF.

This rearrangement joins TRBV5-6 to TRBJ2-7; D is uncertain. The CDR3 contains 15 residues. Trimming shortened V by 0 bases and J by 5 bases, and 15 bases separated the two germline ends. Looked up from germline, CDR1 is SGHDT and CDR2 is YYEEEE. The CDR3 reads CASSLVVGRLDEQYF. CDR3 coding DNA: TGTGCCAGCAGCTTGGTTGTTGGCAGGCTGGACGAGCAGTACTTC.

This clone was counted only a few times. The chain employs TRBV5-1 and TRBJ1-3; 8 positions agree with TRBD1. Germline CDR1 reads SGHRS; CDR2 reads YFSETQ. CDR3 size: 14 residues. The J segment lost 4 bases and the V segment lost 5 bases, leaving 5 bases of the junction unmatched. CDR3 residues: CASRQGVSGNTIYF. The CDR3 region has the DNA TGCGCCAGCAGACAGGGGGTTTCCGGAAACACCATATATTTT.

The chain uses TRBV4-1 and TRBJ2-1; D is possibly TRBD1 (5 bases). V shed 0 bases and J shed 0 bases, with 12 bases lying between them. In germline, CDR1 is MGHRA, CDR2 YSYEKL. The CDR3 extends over 17 amino acids. For the CDR3, the DNA is TGCGCCAGCAGCCAAGATTGGCAGGGAAGCTCCTACAATGAGCAGTTCTTC. Its translation: CASSQDWQGSSYNEQFF.

This clone was found once. The CDR3 region is CASRPLETINYGYTF. CDR3 DNA: TGTGCCAGCAGACCTCTGGAGACGATTAACTATGGCTACACCTTC. The chain couples TRBV7-8 to TRBJ1-2; D not resolved. Germline-derived CDR1 and CDR2 are SGHVS and FQNEAQ. CDR3 length: 15 residues. V lost 6 bases and J 1 base, leaving 15 bases between the germline ends.

The table lists this clone with a count of one. The chain is built from TRBV4-1 and TRBJ1-1; TRBD1 matches 8 bases. J lost 7 bases, V lost 1 base, and 8 bases had no gene match. CDR1 is MGHRA, CDR2 YSYEKL, per germline. This CDR3 contains 15 residues. The CDR3 spells CASSQVGTGSNEAFF. The CDR3 coding sequence is TGCGCCAGCAGCCAAGTAGGGACAGGTTCTAATGAAGCTTTCTTT.

V is TRBV7-8 and J is TRBJ2-5, with 13 bases matching TRBD2. The CDR3 is made up of 17 amino acids. In germline, CDR1 is SGHVS, CDR2 FQNEAQ. J lost 5 bases, V lost 5 bases, and 11 bases had no gene match. The CDR3 DNA follows: TGTGCCAGCAGCGCGCCGACTAGCGGGAGGTACAGGGAGACCCAGTACTTC. Amino acids: CASSAPTSGRYRETQYF.

The chain combines TRBV10-2 with TRBJ1-6, with 9 bases identical to TRBD1. The CDR3 runs 17 residues. Germline V gene lookup returns CDR1 WSHSY and CDR2 SAAADI. V dropped 2 bases and J dropped 7; count of bases not matched to a gene: 9. CDR3 in amino acids: CASSETRGTGGNSPLHF. In DNA form, the CDR3 reads TGCGCCAGCAGTGAGACAAGGGGTACAGGGGGCAATTCACCCCTCCACTTT.

The genes are TRBV28 and TRBJ1-1, with 7 bases fitting TRBD1. The germline V gene has CDR1 MDHEN and CDR2 SYDVKM. Losses at the gene ends were 5 bases for V and 6 bases for J; bases not matched to a gene: 12. This CDR3 comprises 15 residues. This CDR3 is CASSPGTAGGAEAFF. CDR3 DNA: TGTGCCAGCAGTCCGGGGACAGCGGGGGGGGCTGAAGCTTTCTTT. The full variable domain, completed using reference TRBV28 and TRBJ1-1, is DVKVTQSSRYLVKRTGEKVFLECVQDMDHENMFWYRQDPGLGLRLIYFSYDVKMKEKGDIPEGYSVSREKKERFSLILESASTNQTSMYLCASSPGTAGGAEAFFGQGTRLTVV.